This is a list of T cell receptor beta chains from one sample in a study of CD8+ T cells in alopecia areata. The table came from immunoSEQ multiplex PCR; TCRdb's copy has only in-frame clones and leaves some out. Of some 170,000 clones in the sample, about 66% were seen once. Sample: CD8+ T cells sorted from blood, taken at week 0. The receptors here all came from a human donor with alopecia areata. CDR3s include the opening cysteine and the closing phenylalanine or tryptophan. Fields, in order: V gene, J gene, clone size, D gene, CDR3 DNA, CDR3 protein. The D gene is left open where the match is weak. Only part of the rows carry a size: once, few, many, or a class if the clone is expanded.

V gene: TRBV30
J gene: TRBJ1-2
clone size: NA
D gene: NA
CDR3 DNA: TGTGCCTGGAGTCGTCGTCCTGGCTACACCTTC
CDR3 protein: CAWSRRPGYTF

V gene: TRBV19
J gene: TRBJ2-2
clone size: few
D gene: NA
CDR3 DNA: TGTGCCGGGGGGAGTTTCACCGGGGAGCTGTTTTTT
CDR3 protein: CAGGSFTGELFF

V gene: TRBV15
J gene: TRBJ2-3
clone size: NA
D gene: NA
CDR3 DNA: TGTGCCACCAGCAGACCCCCCTCGGGGGCAGATACGCAGTATTTT
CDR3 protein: CATSRPPSGADTQYF

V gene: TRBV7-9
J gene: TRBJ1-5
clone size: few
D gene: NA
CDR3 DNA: TGTGCCAGCAGTCTGGGCGCAGGGCAGCCCCAGCATTTT
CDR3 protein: CASSLGAGQPQHF

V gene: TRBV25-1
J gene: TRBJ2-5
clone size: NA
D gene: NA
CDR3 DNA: TGTGCCAGCTCACGAGAGACCCAGTACTTC
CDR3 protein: CASSRETQYF

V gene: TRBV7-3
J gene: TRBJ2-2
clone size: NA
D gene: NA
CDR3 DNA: TGTGCCAGCAGCTTAACCACGGCGAACACCGGGGAGCTGTTTTTT
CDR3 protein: CASSLTTANTGELFF

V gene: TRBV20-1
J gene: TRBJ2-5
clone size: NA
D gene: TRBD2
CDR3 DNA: TGCAGTGCTACACGCGGGGGGGCCGAGTACTTC
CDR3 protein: CSATRGGAEYF

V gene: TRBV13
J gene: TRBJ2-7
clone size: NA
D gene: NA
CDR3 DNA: TGTGCCAGCAGCTTAGGCAGACAGGACTACGAGCAGTACTTC
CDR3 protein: CASSLGRQDYEQYF

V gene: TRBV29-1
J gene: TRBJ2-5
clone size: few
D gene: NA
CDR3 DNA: TGCAGCGCAGACCGGAGCGGGCGACCCCAAGAGACCCAGTACTTC
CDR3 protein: CSADRSGRPQETQYF

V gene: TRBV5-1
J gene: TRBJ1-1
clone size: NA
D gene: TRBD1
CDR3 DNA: TGCGCCAGCACCAAATATCAGGGGGCCATGCGGAACACTGAAGCTTTCTTT
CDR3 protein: CASTKYQGAMRNTEAFF

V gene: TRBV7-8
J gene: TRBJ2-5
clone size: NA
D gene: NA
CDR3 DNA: TGTGCCAGCAGCTTATTGGAGTTCCAAGAGACCCAGTACTTC
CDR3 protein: CASSLLEFQETQYF

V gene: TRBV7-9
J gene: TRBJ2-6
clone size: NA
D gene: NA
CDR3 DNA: TGTGCCAGCAGCTTAGTATCTGGGGCCAACGTCCTGACTTTC
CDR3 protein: CASSLVSGANVLTF

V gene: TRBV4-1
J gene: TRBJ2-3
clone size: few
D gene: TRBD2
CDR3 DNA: TGCGCCAGCAGCCAAGGCGGGGGGGCCAGAGATACGCAGTATTTT
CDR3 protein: CASSQGGGARDTQYF

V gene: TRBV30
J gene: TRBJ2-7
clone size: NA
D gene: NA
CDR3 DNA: TGTGCCTGGAGTGTGACGGTAGCCGAGCAGTACTTC
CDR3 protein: CAWSVTVAEQYF